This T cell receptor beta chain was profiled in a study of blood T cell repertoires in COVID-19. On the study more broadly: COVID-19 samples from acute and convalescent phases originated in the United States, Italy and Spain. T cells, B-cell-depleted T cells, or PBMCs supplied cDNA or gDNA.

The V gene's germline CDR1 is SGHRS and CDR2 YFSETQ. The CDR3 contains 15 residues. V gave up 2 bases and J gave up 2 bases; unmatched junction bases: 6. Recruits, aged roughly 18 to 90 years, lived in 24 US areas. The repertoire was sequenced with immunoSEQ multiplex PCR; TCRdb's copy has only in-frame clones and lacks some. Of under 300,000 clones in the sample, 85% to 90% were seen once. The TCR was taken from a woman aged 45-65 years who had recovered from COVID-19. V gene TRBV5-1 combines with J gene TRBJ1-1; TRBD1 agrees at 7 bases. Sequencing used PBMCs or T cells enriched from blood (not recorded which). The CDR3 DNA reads TGCGCCAGCAGCTTTACAGGGGCTATAAACACTGAAGCTTTCTTT. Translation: CASSFTGAINTEAFF.